Listed below are T cell receptor beta chains from one sample, sequenced in a study of blood T cell repertoires in COVID-19. This table comes from immunoSEQ multiplex PCR, and its TCRdb copy is limited to in-frame clones, with some not included. The sample records around 370,000 clones, around nine tenths being singletons. The sequenced sample consisted of PBMCs or T cells enriched from blood (not recorded which). The receptors here all came from a woman in her late teens or twenties who had recovered from COVID-19. Each CDR3 is given with its conserved first and last residue. D genes are given only for firm matches. Some rows have no size entry. The others give once, few or many, or a class for an expanded clone.

j_call	clone_size	v_call	d_call	cdr3_nt	cdr3_aa
TRBJ1-1	-	TRBV4-2	-	TGTGCCAGCAGCCAAGGGGGGCGTCTGAACACTGAAGCTTTCTTT	CASSQGGRLNTEAFF
TRBJ1-1	-	TRBV10-3	TRBD1	TGTGCCATCACAACGGGACAGCAGAACACTGAAGCTTTCTTT	CAITTGQQNTEAFF
TRBJ2-6	once	TRBV6-1	-	TGTGCCAGCAGTGATCCAGGGTTCGAATCTGGGGCCAACGTCCTGACTTTC	CASSDPGFESGANVLTF
TRBJ1-5	-	TRBV3-1/TRBV3-2	TRBD1	TGTGCCAGCAGCCACCCGCCGTCATCAGGGACAGGGGGCTATAGCAATCAGCCCCAGCATTTT	CASSHPPSSGTGGYSNQPQHF
TRBJ2-5	few	TRBV6-5	TRBD1	TGTGCCAGCAAAGGCAGGGGGCCCCAAGAGACCCAGTACTTC	CASKGRGPQETQYF
TRBJ1-2	-	TRBV20-1	TRBD1	TGCAGTGCTAGTTACGTGACAGGGGCGGCCTATGGCTACACCTTC	CSASYVTGAAYGYTF
TRBJ2-3	-	TRBV28	-	TGTGCCAGCAGCTTTAACAGGGTAGGGGATACGCAGTATTTT	CASSFNRVGDTQYF
TRBJ2-7	-	TRBV10-1	-	TGCGCCAGCAGCCTGTCCGGGACACGCTACGAGCAGTACTTC	CASSLSGTRYEQYF
TRBJ1-3	-	TRBV29-1	-	TGCAGCGTTGCCAGCTCTGGAAACACCATATATTTT	CSVASSGNTIYF
TRBJ2-3	-	TRBV3-1/TRBV3-2	-	TGTGCCAGCAGCCGATGGGACTCGGCCAATACGCAGTATTTT	CASSRWDSANTQYF